The clone carrying this T cell receptor beta chain was recorded once. The data belong to a study of T cells after somatic rescue of genetic block. The CDR3 is 15 residues long. J lost 6 bases, V lost 3 bases, and 9 bases had no gene match. CDR1 and CDR2 (germline): LNHDA, SQIVND (reference sequence). Sequencing used immunoSEQ multiplex PCR; TCRdb keeps in-frame clones, though not all of them. Of about 68,000 clones in the sample, under 95% were seen once. This TCR came from a man aged 35-49 years. The chain recombines TRBV19 with TRBJ2-7; 9 positions agree with TRBD1. Sequencing was done on a sample of peripheral blood mononuclear cells (PBMCs). CDR3 in amino acids: CASSIKFGTGLEQYF. The CDR3 DNA sequence: TGTGCCAGTAGTATTAAATTTGGGACAGGGCTCGAGCAGTACTTC.